Below, 10 T cell receptor beta chains from the same sample are listed, as sequenced in a study of blood T cell repertoires in COVID-19. Measured with immunoSEQ multiplex PCR; TCRdb has only the in-frame clones, and not every one. The table lists approximately 130,000 clones, roughly three quarters of them singletons. Sequencing used peripheral blood. The origin of the receptors is a human donor in a cohort sampled during active COVID-19.

The chain couples TRBV10-2 to TRBJ2-7; 8 bases agree with TRBD2. CDR1 and CDR2 (germline): WSHSY, SAAADI. The junction had 8 bases not matched to a gene; V was cut back by 6 bases and J by 4 bases. This CDR3 has 14 amino acids. CDR3 bases: TGCGCCAGCAGCGGTATAGCGGGGTTGTACGAGCAGTACTTC. This gives the protein CASSGIAGLYEQYF.

The rearrangement links TRBV10-3 to TRBJ1-5; no clear D. CDR1 and CDR2 from the germline V gene are ENHRY and SYGVKD. Between the trimmed V and J ends, which lost 2 bases and 8 bases, there was a span of 7 bases. The CDR3 sequence is 12 residues long. The CDR3 region has the DNA TGTGCCATCAGTGAGCCAACTGAGCCCCAGCATTTT. Amino acids: CAISEPTEPQHF.

The gene calls are TRBV14 and TRBJ1-2; D perhaps matches TRBD1 (5 bases). Trimming removed 1 base from V and 4 bases from J, with 10 bases in between. Germline values: CDR1 SGHDN, CDR2 FVKESK. The CDR3 consists of 14 residues. The chain's CDR3 is CASSQADRPYGYTF. For the CDR3, the DNA is TGTGCCAGCAGCCAAGCCGACAGACCCTATGGCTACACCTTC.

The chain has TRBV5-6 and TRBJ2-7; no reliable D call. Trimming took off 4 bases at V and 2 bases at J, with 16 bases between the two ends. The CDR3 length is 15 residues. CDR1 SGHDT and CDR2 YYEEEE come from the germline V gene. CDR3 in amino acids: CASSRAADPPYEQYF. Written as DNA, the CDR3 is TGTGCCAGCAGCCGTGCGGCAGACCCTCCCTACGAGCAGTACTTC.

This rearrangement joins TRBV5-1 to TRBJ2-7; 7 bases agree with TRBD1. The germline CDR1 and CDR2 sequences are SGHRS and YFSETQ. This CDR3 has 15 amino acids. J was trimmed by 7 bases and V by 0 bases; bases with no gene match: 10. The CDR3 coding sequence is TGCGCCAGCAGCTTGGCCTTCGGCCAGACAGGGGAGCAGTACTTC. Translated, it gives CASSLAFGQTGEQYF.

V gene TRBV6-1 combines with J gene TRBJ1-5; D possibly corresponds to TRBD1 (6 bases). The CDR3 sequence is 17 residues long. Germline CDR1 and CDR2: MNHNS and SASEGT. V was shortened by 4 bases and J by 1 base, with 17 bases between the two germline ends. Written as DNA, the CDR3 is TGTGCCAGCAGTGTGTCTGGGGGGGGCGGGAGCAATCAGCCCCAGCATTTT. Its translation is CASSVSGGGGSNQPQHF.

The chain combines TRBV7-2 with TRBJ1-4; no clear D. Looked up from germline, CDR1 is SGHTA and CDR2 is FQGNSA. CDR3 length: 15 amino acids. Trimming shortened V by 1 base and J by 7 bases, and 13 bases separated the two germline ends. The CDR3: CASSLVDVGSEKLFF. The CDR3, as DNA: TGTGCCAGCAGCTTAGTGGACGTCGGGAGTGAAAAACTGTTTTTT.

The CDR3 reads CASSSGTGPFGEQFF. The CDR3 region has the DNA TGTGCCAGCAGTTCCGGGACAGGGCCCTTTGGTGAGCAGTTCTTC. The chain recombines TRBV6-5 with TRBJ2-1; 9 bases are a match to TRBD1. V was clipped by 4 bases and J by 9 bases; unmatched bases: 10. In germline, CDR1 is MNHEY, CDR2 SVGAGI. This CDR3 has 15 amino acids.

This clone came up a few times. This chain connects TRBV27 to TRBJ1-1; D gene uncertain. The CDR3 consists of 13 residues. Germline V lookup: CDR1 MNHEY, CDR2 SMNVEV (reference sequence). V was shortened by 8 bases and J by 1 base, with 11 bases between the two germline ends. The CDR3 nucleotides are TGTGCCAGCTCCCACATGGCGAACACTGAAGCTTTCTTT. Encoded protein: CASSHMANTEAFF.

This chain uses TRBV4-1 with TRBJ2-7; tentative D call: TRBD1 (6 bases). The CDR3 extends over 15 amino acids. The germline V gene has CDR1 MGHRA and CDR2 YSYEKL. The V gene lost 3 bases and the J gene lost 1 base, with 13 bases spanning the gap. The CDR3 region has the DNA TGCGCCAGCAGCCATTCACCGGACAGTTCCTACGAGCAGTACTTC. Amino acid sequence: CASSHSPDSSYEQYF.